Following are 29 T cell receptor beta chains from one sample sequenced in a study of cytomegalovirus exposure and HLA in healthy donors. The PCR used 60 Vbeta and 13 Jbeta primers. Sequenced by immunoSEQ multiplex PCR; TCRdb stores in-frame clones only, minus some. This sample has about 200,000 clones, with roughly 80% found just once. The sequenced material came from PBMCs. These receptors were obtained from a male donor in good health and CMV-seropositive.

The chain couples TRBV5-8 to TRBJ2-3; no clear D gene. Germline assignment: CDR1 SGHTS and CDR2 YDEGEE. This CDR3 is built from 13 residues. V was cut by 4 bases and J by 3 bases, with 9 bases left in between. This CDR3 is CASSPTDTDTQYF. The CDR3 DNA sequence: TGTGCCAGCAGCCCTACCGATACAGATACGCAGTATTTT.

CDR3: CASSFPGLAATGELFF. As DNA, the CDR3 is TGTGCCAGCAGCTTCCCGGGACTAGCGGCCACCGGGGAGCTGTTTTTT. The chain carries TRBV5-6 and TRBJ2-2, with 11 positions matching TRBD2. CDR1 and CDR2 (germline): SGHDT, YYEEEE. With V trimmed by 2 bases and J by 4 bases, 4 bases remained unmatched. The length of the CDR3 is 16 residues.

Here the CDR3 DNA reads TGTGCCTGGAGGGTCCCGTTCACGGTGAACACTGAAGCTTTCTTT. Amino acids: CAWRVPFTVNTEAFF. The chain carries TRBV30 and TRBJ1-1; D remains unclear. The CDR3 sequence is 15 residues long. The germline V and J ends were trimmed by 3 bases and 0 bases, with 14 bases remaining between them. Per the germline V gene, CDR1 is GTSNPN and CDR2 is SVGIG (reference sequence).

The chain recombines TRBV6-5 with TRBJ1-1; D possibly corresponds to TRBD1 (5 bases). Germline assignment: CDR1 MNHEY and CDR2 SVGAGI. Trimming took 4 bases from V and 1 from J, leaving 7 bases between them. The CDR3 length is 13 residues. The CDR3 DNA reads TGTGCCAGCAGTTTACAGGCGAACACTGAAGCTTTCTTT. Protein: CASSLQANTEAFF.

The chain recombines TRBV4-1 with TRBJ1-5; 7 nucleotides match TRBD1. Losses at the gene ends were 4 bases for V and 0 bases for J; bases not matched to a gene: 6. The CDR3 runs 16 residues. CDR1 MGHRA and CDR2 YSYEKL come from the germline V gene. The CDR3 nucleotides read TGCGCCAGCAGCCCTCGGGGGACAGATAGCAATCAGCCCCAGCATTTT. This sequence encodes CASSPRGTDSNQPQHF.

The J gene is TRBJ2-7, the V gene TRBV7-9, with TRBD2 identical over 13 bases. V lost 4 bases and J lost 3; bases outside the gene matches: 9. The CDR3 is 17 amino acids. Germline V CDR1 and CDR2: SEHNR, FQNEAQ (reference sequence). The CDR3 nucleotides are TGTGCCAGCAGCTCCAGTCCCCGGACTAGCGGGAGCTACGAGCAGTACTTC. Protein sequence: CASSSSPRTSGSYEQYF.

This chain joins TRBV7-8 and TRBJ2-1, with 9 bases lining up with TRBD1. V shed 6 bases, J shed 2 bases, and the junction held 11 bases outside the gene matches. This CDR3 has 17 residues. Germline CDR1 is SGHVS and CDR2 is FQNEAQ. CDR3 in DNA: TGTGCCAGCAGGCCAGGGGACAGGGTGAGGACCTACAATGAGCAGTTCTTC. Its translation is CASRPGDRVRTYNEQFF.

The genes are TRBV7-9 and TRBJ2-2; 9 bases are a match to TRBD1. Trimming removed 7 bases from V and 4 bases from J; junction bases left unmatched: 10. Germline values: CDR1 SEHNR, CDR2 FQNEAQ (reference sequence). This CDR3 has 16 amino acids. The CDR3 DNA reads TGTGCCAGCATTTCGCCGGGACAGGGAGGCACCGGGGAGCTGTTTTTT. Protein: CASISPGQGGTGELFF.

The chain uses TRBV15 and TRBJ1-1; a weak D match, TRBD1 (5 bases). V shed 6 bases and J shed 6 bases, with 14 bases lying between them. CDR3 size: 13 residues. The V gene's germline CDR1 is LNHNV and CDR2 YYDKDF (reference sequence). CDR3 DNA sequence: TGTGCCACCAGGAACCCCCCGGGGGCTGAAGCTTTCTTT. This sequence encodes CATRNPPGAEAFF.

This chain links TRBV5-1 with TRBJ1-4; 8 bases fit TRBD1. Germline CDR1 SGHRS, CDR2 YFSETQ. The CDR3 totals 15 residues. J lost 5 bases, V lost 7 bases, and 10 bases had no gene match. The CDR3 DNA follows: TGCGCCAGCCAGCAGGGCCGGACAGGGAATGAAAAACTGTTTTTT. It is translated as CASQQGRTGNEKLFF.

This clone has more than one count but fewer than ten. The chain is built from TRBV28 and TRBJ1-1; D might be TRBD1 (5 bases). Trimming took 2 bases from V and 0 from J, leaving 16 bases between them. Germline V lookup: CDR1 MDHEN, CDR2 SYDVKM. There are 17 residues in the CDR3. The DNA of the CDR3 is TGTGCCAGCAGTTTAGGACTCCTCCGGGGGATGAACACTGAAGCTTTCTTT. Its protein is CASSLGLLRGMNTEAFF.

V is TRBV2 and J is TRBJ2-7, with 9 bases that match TRBD2. The CDR3 runs 14 residues. The junction had 9 bases not matched to a gene; V was cut back by 6 bases and J by 6 bases. Looked up from germline, CDR1 is SNHLY and CDR2 is FYNNEI. The CDR3, as DNA: TGTGCCAGCAGGAATAGCGGGAGATCTTCCGAGCAGTACTTC. Amino acid sequence: CASRNSGRSSEQYF.

This clone was picked up a small number of times. This CDR3 is CAIKEVGGYTF. The CDR3 DNA is TGTGCCATCAAGGAAGTCGGGGGCTACACCTTC. The rearrangement uses TRBV10-3 and TRBJ1-2; D remains ambiguous. Germline CDR1 reads ENHRY; CDR2 reads SYGVKD. The V end was cut by 7 bases, the J end by 8 bases, with 11 bases between. This CDR3 is built from 11 residues.

This clone was found once. The chain carries TRBV27 and TRBJ2-5; 9 bases line up with TRBD2. The CDR3 sequence is 18 residues long. V was pared by 1 base and J by 4 bases, with 13 bases of the junction left unmatched. CDR1 is MNHEY and CDR2 is SMNVEV in the germline V gene (reference sequence). The CDR3 region has the DNA TGTGCCAGCAGTTTATGGGGGGTCCGCGGGGGGGGCGGAGAGACCCAGTACTTC. It specifies CASSLWGVRGGGGETQYF.

The chain links TRBV10-1 to TRBJ2-3; D unresolved. Germline V gene data show CDR1 as WNHNN and CDR2 as SYGVQD (reference sequence). The CDR3 is 12 amino acids. Trimming removed 0 bases at V and 4 bases at J, with 2 bases between. The CDR3 nucleotides are TGCGCCAGCAGTGAGTCCTCAGATACGCAGTATTTT. Amino acids: CASSESSDTQYF.

The V and J genes are TRBV11-1 and TRBJ2-7, with 7 bases that match TRBD1. The V segment lost 5 bases and the J segment 5 bases; nucleotides outside the gene matches: 9. Germline V gene lookup returns CDR1 SGHAT and CDR2 FQDESV (reference sequence). CDR3 length equals 14 residues. CDR3 sequence reads: CASSTKDRTNEQYF. The CDR3 nucleotides read TGTGCCAGCAGCACCAAGGACAGGACCAACGAGCAGTACTTC.

The chain recombines TRBV6-6 with TRBJ1-2, with TRBD1 identical over 10 bases. The germline gives CDR1 MNHNY, CDR2 SVGAGI (reference sequence). Losses at the gene ends were 5 bases for V and 2 bases for J; bases not matched to a gene: 2. The CDR3 has 14 residues. The CDR3 DNA follows: TGTGCCAGCAGTCGGGACAGGGGAAACTATGGCTACACCTTC. Translation: CASSRDRGNYGYTF.

The DNA of the CDR3 is TGCGCCAGCAGCCGAGGGACAGGGGCTGGAAACACCATATATTTT. This sequence encodes CASSRGTGAGNTIYF. The gene calls are TRBV5-1 and TRBJ1-3; TRBD1 aligns across 10 bases. Germline V gene data show CDR1 as SGHRS and CDR2 as YFSETQ. This CDR3 contains 15 residues. The V and J ends lost 4 bases and 2 bases, in that order; junction bases with no gene match: 3. Drawing the rest from reference TRBV5-1 and TRBJ1-3, the complete variable domain is KAGVTQTPRYLIKTRGQQVTLSCSPISGHRSVSWYQQTPGQGLQFLFEYFSETQRNKGNFPGRFSGRQFSNSRSEMNVSTLELGDSALYLCASSRGTGAGNTIYFGEGSWLTVV.

Worth noting for this clone: A junction end diverges from the germline sequence, so it may reflect a read error. The rearrangement links TRBV5-1 to TRBJ2-7, with D maybe TRBD2 (6 bases). Germline CDR1 SGHRS, CDR2 YFSETQ. This CDR3 region has 14 residues. The CDR3 DNA is TGCGCCAGCACCTTGGTCGGGGGAACAGGCGAGCAGTACTTC. Protein product: CASTLVGGTGEQYF.

The rearrangement links TRBV14 to TRBJ1-2; D is unclear. The CDR3 loop spans 14 amino acids. Germline lookup yields CDR1 SGHDN and CDR2 FVKESK. V was trimmed by 1 base and J by 5 bases, leaving 11 bases between them. CDR3 DNA sequence: TGTGCCAGCAGCCAAGGCATTCGAGCTTATGGCTACACCTTC. Translated, it gives CASSQGIRAYGYTF.

Here the CDR3 reads CTTRGQGNTIYF. CDR3 nucleotides: TGTACCACCCGGGGACAGGGAAACACCATATATTTT. The chain recombines TRBV28 with TRBJ1-3, with 7 positions matching TRBD1. CDR1 is MDHEN, CDR2 SYDVKM, per germline. The CDR3 has 12 amino acids.

The gene calls are TRBV6-5 and TRBJ2-5; D may be TRBD2 (6 bases). Germline CDR1 and CDR2: MNHEY and SVGAGI. V shed 4 bases and J shed 4 bases, with 13 bases lying between them. The CDR3 runs 14 residues. CDR3 sequence: CASSFRLEPETQYF. CDR3 bases: TGTGCCAGCAGTTTTCGACTAGAACCAGAGACCCAGTACTTC.

The rearrangement links TRBV5-5 to TRBJ2-7, with D possibly matching TRBD1 (5 bases). Germline V gene lookup returns CDR1 SGHKS and CDR2 YYEKEE (reference sequence). Between the trimmed V and J ends, which lost 4 bases and 2 bases, there was a span of 7 bases. The length of the CDR3 is 12 residues. CDR3 in DNA: TGTGCCAGCAGCACGACAGCCTACGAGCAGTACTTC. Protein product: CASSTTAYEQYF.

The chain links TRBV7-3 to TRBJ1-1, with TRBD1 matching over 7 bases. Germline V gives CDR1 SGHTA, CDR2 FQGTGA. This CDR3 is 14 amino acids long. J lost 9 bases, V lost 5 bases, and 12 bases had no gene match. CDR3 loop: CASSPVRDSAQAFF. CDR3 nucleotides: TGTGCCAGCAGCCCCGTCCGGGACAGCGCGCAAGCTTTCTTT.

Here the CDR3 reads CASSPPGQGKETQYF. In nucleotides, the CDR3 is TGTGCCAGCAGTCCCCCGGGACAGGGAAAAGAGACCCAGTACTTC. J is TRBJ2-5 and V is TRBV28, with TRBD1 matching 9 bases. Germline V gives CDR1 MDHEN, CDR2 SYDVKM. The CDR3 is 15 residues long. Trimming at V came to 5 bases and at J to 3 bases, leaving 7 bases not matched to a gene.

The CDR3 DNA reads as TGCGCCAGCAGCTTGGTGGGCGACAGCCAAGCTTTCTTT. It specifies CASSLVGDSQAFF. The chain uses TRBV5-1 and TRBJ1-1; weak D call: TRBD1 (5 bases). The V and J ends lost 0 bases and 9 bases respectively, with 12 bases between them. Per the germline V gene, CDR1 is SGHRS and CDR2 is YFSETQ. The CDR3 is made up of 13 amino acids.

The table lists this clone with a count of one. Germline and junction disagree at one end, which may indicate a read error. The same CDR3 arises from other DNA sequences in this sample as well. This rearrangement joins TRBV4-3 to TRBJ2-2; D uncertain. Germline lookup yields CDR1 LGHNA and CDR2 YSLEER. The CDR3 loop spans 14 amino acids. The CDR3 sequence is CASSQDGGHGELFF. As DNA, the CDR3 is TGCGCCAGCAGTCAAGACGGCGGTCACGGGGAGCTGTTTTTT.

The gene calls are TRBV6-5 and TRBJ2-2; D not certain. The CDR3 extends over 12 amino acids. The V and J ends lost 6 bases and 6 bases respectively, with 8 bases between them. The germline V gene has CDR1 MNHEY and CDR2 SVGAGI. CDR3 residues: CASRPGPGELFF. In DNA form, the CDR3 reads TGTGCCAGCAGGCCAGGTCCCGGGGAGCTGTTTTTT.

V usage is TRBV7-9 and J usage is TRBJ1-2; 10 positions agree with TRBD1. This CDR3 contains 16 residues. The germline gives CDR1 SEHNR, CDR2 FQNEAQ (reference sequence). V was clipped by 1 base and J by 8 bases; unmatched bases: 10. The CDR3 spells CASSLDLVGTGDGYTF. The CDR3 DNA reads TGTGCCAGCAGCTTAGACTTGGTGGGGACAGGGGACGGCTACACCTTC.